The 5 T cell receptor beta chains reported below all come from one sample, sequenced in a study of T-cell reconstitution after alpha-beta-depleted transplantation in children. Unique molecular identifiers were incorporated when the TCRbeta library was constructed. TCRdb re-called the PCR reads with MiXCR, one entry per CDR3 protein. The repertoire has under 750,000 distinct CDR3 sequences, 23% of them found once; the top ten carry around an eighth. Sequencing used PBMCs, mostly from graft donor cells, obtained 360 days after TCRalphabeta/CD19-depleted stem cell transplant. The receptors were gathered from a boy under two years old who had a stem cell transplant for acute myeloid leukemia, so the T cells may come from the graft donor.

This clonotype came up a few times. This may stem from a read error, because a much larger clone lies one nucleotide away. The rearrangement joins TRBV7-9 to TRBJ1-1; D possibly corresponds to TRBD1 (6 bases). CDR3 length: 13 amino acids. The V and J ends lost 6 bases and 1 base respectively, with 9 bases between them. Per germline, CDR1 SEHNR and CDR2 FQNEAQ (reference sequence). The chain's CDR3 is CASRATGNTEAFF. In DNA, the CDR3 is TGTGCCAGCAGGGCGACAGGGAACACTGAAGCTTTCTTT.

This clonotype was recorded many times. The junction departs from germline at one end; a sequencing error may be responsible. The chain employs TRBV20-1 and TRBJ2-1; maybe TRBD1 (6 bases). CDR3 length: 17 residues. Germline V gives CDR1 DFQATT, CDR2 SNEGSKA (reference sequence). The CDR3 DNA is TGCAGTGCTGGAGATGTTCGAAGACGAGGGGGATACAATGAGCAGTTCTTC. Its translation is CSAGDVRRRGGYNEQFF.

This clonotype was recorded a few times. J is TRBJ2-1 and V is TRBV4-1; a possible D gene is TRBD1 (6 bases). The germline V gene has CDR1 MGHRA and CDR2 YSYEKL. V gave up 5 bases and J gave up 3 bases, with 20 bases separating them. The CDR3 sequence is 17 residues long. CDR3 amino acids: CASSLDGTDRIYNEQFF. CDR3 nucleotide sequence: TGCGCCAGCAGCTTAGATGGGACGGACAGAATCTACAATGAGCAGTTCTTC.

This clonotype was observed at least ten times. The chain employs TRBV9 and TRBJ1-2; a possible D gene is TRBD1 (6 bases). Germline V gene lookup returns CDR1 SGDLS and CDR2 YYNGEE. Deletions cut 0 bases from V and 2 bases from J, with 11 bases between. The CDR3 runs to 15 residues. The CDR3 sequence is CASSVVHQGNYGYTF. In nucleotides, the CDR3 is TGTGCCAGCAGCGTAGTTCATCAGGGGAACTATGGCTACACCTTC. Looking up the rest from reference TRBV9 and TRBJ1-2 gives the full variable domain: DSGVTQTPKHLITATGQRVTLRCSPRSGDLSVYWYQQSLDQGLQFLIQYYNGEERAKGNILERFSAQQFPDLHSELNLSSLELGDSALYFCASSVVHQGNYGYTFGSGTRLTVV.

This chain uses TRBV7-6 with TRBJ1-1, with D tentatively TRBD1 (5 bases). V lost 1 base, J lost 2 bases, and 14 bases lay in between. Germline assignment: CDR1 SGHVS and CDR2 FNYEAQ. The CDR3 consists of 16 residues. CDR3 in amino acids: CASSLVAGGVNTEAFF. CDR3 sequence (DNA): TGTGCCAGCAGCTTAGTGGCAGGAGGGGTCAACACTGAAGCTTTCTTT. The full variable domain, with the rest looked up from reference TRBV7-6 and TRBJ1-1, is GAGVSQSPRYKVTKRGQDVALRCDPISGHVSLYWYRQALGQGPEFLTYFNYEAQQDKSGLPNDRFSAERPEGSISTLTIQRTEQRDSAMYRCASSLVAGGVNTEAFFGQGTRLTVV.